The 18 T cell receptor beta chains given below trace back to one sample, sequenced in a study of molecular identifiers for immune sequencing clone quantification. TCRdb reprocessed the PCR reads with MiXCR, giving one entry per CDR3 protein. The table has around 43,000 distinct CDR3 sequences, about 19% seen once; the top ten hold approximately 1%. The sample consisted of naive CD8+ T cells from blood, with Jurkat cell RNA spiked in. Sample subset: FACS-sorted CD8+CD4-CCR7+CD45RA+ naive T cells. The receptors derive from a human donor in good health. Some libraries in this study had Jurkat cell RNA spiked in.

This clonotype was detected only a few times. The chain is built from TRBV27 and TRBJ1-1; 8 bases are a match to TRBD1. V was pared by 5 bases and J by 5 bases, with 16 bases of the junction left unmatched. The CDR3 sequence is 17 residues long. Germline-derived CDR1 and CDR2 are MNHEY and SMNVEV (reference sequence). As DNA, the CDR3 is TGTGCCAGCAGTCCGCCTATTCTGGGACAGGTAAGGACTGAAGCTTTCTTT. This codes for CASSPPILGQVRTEAFF.

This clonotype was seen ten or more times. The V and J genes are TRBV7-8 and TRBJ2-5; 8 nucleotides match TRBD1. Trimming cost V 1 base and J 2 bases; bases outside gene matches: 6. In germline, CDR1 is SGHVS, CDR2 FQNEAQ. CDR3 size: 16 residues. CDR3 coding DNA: TGTGCCAGCAGCTTAGGGTCAGGGGGCTTGCAAGAGACCCAGTACTTC. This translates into CASSLGSGGLQETQYF.

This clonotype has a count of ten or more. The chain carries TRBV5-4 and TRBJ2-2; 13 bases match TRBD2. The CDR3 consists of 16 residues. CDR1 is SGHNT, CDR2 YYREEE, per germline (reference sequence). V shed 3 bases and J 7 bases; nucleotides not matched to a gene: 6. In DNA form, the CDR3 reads TGTGCCAGCAGCTCCGGGACTAGCGGGGTCGGCGGGGAGCTGTTTTTT. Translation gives CASSSGTSGVGGELFF.

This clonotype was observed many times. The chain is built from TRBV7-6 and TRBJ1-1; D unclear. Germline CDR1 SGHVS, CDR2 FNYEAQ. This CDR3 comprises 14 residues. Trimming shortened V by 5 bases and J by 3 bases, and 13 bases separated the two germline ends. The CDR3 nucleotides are TGTGCCAGCAGCCGAGCCCCCCCGGACACTGAAGCTTTCTTT. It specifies CASSRAPPDTEAFF.

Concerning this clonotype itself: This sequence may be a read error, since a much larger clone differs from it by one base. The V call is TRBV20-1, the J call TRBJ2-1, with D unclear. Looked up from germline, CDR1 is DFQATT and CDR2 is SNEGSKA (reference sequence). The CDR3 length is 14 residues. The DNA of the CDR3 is TGCGGTGCTAGAGAAGACCAAGGGTTGGATGAGCAGTTCTTC. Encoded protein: CGAREDQGLDEQFF.

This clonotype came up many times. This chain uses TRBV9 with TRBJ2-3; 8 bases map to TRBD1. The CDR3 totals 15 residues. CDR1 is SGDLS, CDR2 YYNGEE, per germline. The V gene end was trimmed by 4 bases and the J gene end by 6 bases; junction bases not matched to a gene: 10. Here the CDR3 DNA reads TGTGCCAGCAGCCCTCAAGGACAGGGCTTTGATACGCAGTATTTT. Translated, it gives CASSPQGQGFDTQYF.

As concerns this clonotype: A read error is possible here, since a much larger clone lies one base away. The chain's CDR3 is CASSHHTGRADDEQFF. The CDR3 DNA reads as TGCGCCAGCAGCCACCACACCGGCAGAGCCGACGATGAGCAGTTCTTC. The chain links TRBV4-1 to TRBJ2-1; no reliable D call. This CDR3 has 16 residues. V lost 3 bases and J lost 8, with 20 bases in between. Germline V lookup: CDR1 MGHRA, CDR2 YSYEKL.

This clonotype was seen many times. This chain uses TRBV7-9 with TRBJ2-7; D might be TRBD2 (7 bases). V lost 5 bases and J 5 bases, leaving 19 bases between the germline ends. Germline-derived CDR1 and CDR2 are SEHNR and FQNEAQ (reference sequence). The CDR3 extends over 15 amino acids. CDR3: CASSPGGHLNHEQYF. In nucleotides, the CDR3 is TGTGCCAGCAGCCCGGGGGGACATCTTAACCACGAGCAGTACTTC.

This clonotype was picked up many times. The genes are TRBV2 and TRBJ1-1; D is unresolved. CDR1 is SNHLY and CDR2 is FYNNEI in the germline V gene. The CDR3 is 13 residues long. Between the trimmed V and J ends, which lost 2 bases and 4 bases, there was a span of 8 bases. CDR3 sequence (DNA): TGTGCCAGCAGTGAAAATTCTCGCACTGAAGCTTTCTTT. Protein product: CASSENSRTEAFF.

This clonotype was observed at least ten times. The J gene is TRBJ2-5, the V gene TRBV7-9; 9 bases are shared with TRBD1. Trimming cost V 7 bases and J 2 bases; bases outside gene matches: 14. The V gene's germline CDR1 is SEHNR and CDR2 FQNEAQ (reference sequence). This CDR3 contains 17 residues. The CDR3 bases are TGTGCCAGCACTGCTTCCCGGGACAGGGCTGGGCAAGAGACCCAGTACTTC. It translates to CASTASRDRAGQETQYF.

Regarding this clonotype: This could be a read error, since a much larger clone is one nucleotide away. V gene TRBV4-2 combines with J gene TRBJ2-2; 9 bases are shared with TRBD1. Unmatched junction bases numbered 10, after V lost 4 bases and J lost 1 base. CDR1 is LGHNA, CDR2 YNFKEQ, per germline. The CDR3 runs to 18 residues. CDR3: CASSRGSGTGLNTGELFF. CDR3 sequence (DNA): TGTGCCAGCAGCCGAGGCAGCGGGACAGGGTTGAACACCGGGGAGCTGTTTTTT.

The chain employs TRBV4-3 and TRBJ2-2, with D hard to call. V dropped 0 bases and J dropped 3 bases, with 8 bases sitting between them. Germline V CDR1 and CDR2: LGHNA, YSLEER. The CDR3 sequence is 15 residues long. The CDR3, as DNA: TGCGCCAGCAGCCAAGATCGCCAGTACACCGGGGAGCTGTTTTTT. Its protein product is CASSQDRQYTGELFF.

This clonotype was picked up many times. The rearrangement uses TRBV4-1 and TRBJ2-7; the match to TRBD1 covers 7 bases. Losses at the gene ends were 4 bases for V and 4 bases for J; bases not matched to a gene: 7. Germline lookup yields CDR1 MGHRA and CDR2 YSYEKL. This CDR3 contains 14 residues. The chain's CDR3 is CASSRSGTAYEQYF. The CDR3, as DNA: TGCGCCAGCAGCCGCTCCGGGACAGCTTACGAGCAGTACTTC.

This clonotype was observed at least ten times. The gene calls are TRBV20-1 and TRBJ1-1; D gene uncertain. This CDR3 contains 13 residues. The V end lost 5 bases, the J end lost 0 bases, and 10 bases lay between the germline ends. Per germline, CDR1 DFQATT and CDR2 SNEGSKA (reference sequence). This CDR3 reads CSAPGVMNTEAFF. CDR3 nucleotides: TGCAGTGCTCCCGGGGTAATGAACACTGAAGCTTTCTTT.

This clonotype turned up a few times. CDR3 in DNA: TGCAGCGTTGAGTCCCAGGGGAGCTCCTACAATGAGCAGTTCTTC. It specifies CSVESQGSSYNEQFF. The chain links TRBV29-1 to TRBJ2-1; possibly TRBD1 for D (6 bases). The CDR3 runs to 15 residues. Trimming shortened V by 3 bases and J by 0 bases, and 12 bases separated the two germline ends. The germline gives CDR1 SQVTM, CDR2 ANQGSEA.

CDR3 sequence reads: CASSPPQGASTDTQYF. In DNA form, the CDR3 reads TGTGCCAGCTCACCGCCTCAGGGGGCTAGCACAGATACGCAGTATTTT. This chain connects TRBV18 to TRBJ2-3; 8 nucleotides agree with TRBD1. Germline lookup yields CDR1 KGHSH and CDR2 LQKENI. This CDR3 spans 16 amino acids. With V trimmed by 3 bases and J by 0 bases, 5 bases remained unmatched.

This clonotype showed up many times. Here the CDR3 DNA reads TGTGCCAGCAGTGAACGACGGGACGGCCGGGGTGAAAAACTGTTTTTT. Protein: CASSERRDGRGEKLFF. The V call is TRBV2, the J call TRBJ1-4; TRBD1 is a possible D gene (5 bases). V was cut by 2 bases and J by 7 bases, with 17 bases left in between. The CDR3 has 16 amino acids. The germline gives CDR1 SNHLY, CDR2 FYNNEI.

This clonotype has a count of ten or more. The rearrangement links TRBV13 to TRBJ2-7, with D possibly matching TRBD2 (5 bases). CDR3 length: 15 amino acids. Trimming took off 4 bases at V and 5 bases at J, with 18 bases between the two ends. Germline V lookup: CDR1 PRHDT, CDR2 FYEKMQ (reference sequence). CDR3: CASSSPGVGRDEQYF. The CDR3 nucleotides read TGTGCCAGCAGCTCCCCCGGGGTAGGTCGGGACGAGCAGTACTTC.